This T cell receptor beta chain was observed in a study of T cell responses to AZD1222 COVID-19 vaccine. Study results and caveats: Only a handful of AZD1222 recipients, six or seven in all, had baseline seropositivity.

Concerning this clone itself: What it binds is unknown.

The germline CDR1 and CDR2 sequences are SGHRS and YFSETQ. The length of the CDR3 is 15 residues. The junction had 6 bases not matched to a gene; V was cut back by 2 bases and J by 4 bases. Profiled with immunoSEQ multiplex PCR; TCRdb holds only in-frame clones, not every one. The sample records around 160,000 clones, roughly 94% being singletons. Source: peripheral blood, taken on day 0 of AZD1222 vaccination. The clonotype was recovered from an adult in good health. The rearrangement uses TRBV5-1 and TRBJ2-1; 7 bases map to TRBD2. CDR3: CASSFLAAQYNEQFF. The DNA of the CDR3 is TGCGCCAGCAGCTTTCTAGCGGCTCAATACAATGAGCAGTTCTTC.